This T cell receptor (beta chain) is from a study of radiation and T cells in renal cell carcinoma. The length of the CDR3 is 17 residues. Germline values: CDR1 SGDLS, CDR2 YYNGEE. Time point indicated: blood 4 weeks post-SBRT, at nephrectomy. Treatment in this sample: 15 Gy SBRT to primary tumor, nephrectomy 4 weeks later. Worth noting for this clone: The antigen is undetermined.

Sequenced by immunoSEQ multiplex PCR; TCRdb stores in-frame clones only, minus some. The profile covers around 170,000 clones, with about 87% appearing a single time and roughly 10% taken by the ten largest. Whole-study results and caveats: In blood, top tumor clones expanded by 2 weeks, shrinking by 4. Baseline intratumoral clonotype presence is unknown without pretreatment biopsies.

The chain recombines TRBV9 with TRBJ2-5; 8 nucleotides align to TRBD1. The J call may be mistaken, given a closer DNA end match to TRBJ2-7. This TCR derives from a woman in her fifties or sixties with renal cell carcinoma. Sequences were derived from blood, sampled from a patient whose treatment included radiotherapy and nephrectomy. CDR3 sequence (DNA): TGTGCCAGCAGCGAAGGGATGGGACAGGAGTTCTCCTACGAGCAGTACTTC. Residues: CASSEGMGQEFSYEQYF.